The 11 T cell receptor beta chains below all came from one sample that was sequenced in a study of T-cell memory formation after mild COVID-19. TCRdb redid the calling of the 5' RACE reads with MiXCR, one entry per CDR3 protein. This repertoire shows fewer than 30,000 distinct CDR3 sequences, approximately 12% found once; its top ten account for roughly 15%. The sequenced sample was PBMCs or a T cell subset sorted from them (not recorded which). The receptors stem from an adult woman who had mild COVID-19 (a few samples of this study predate the infection). Cell type and time point are not known.

There are many counts of this clonotype. The genes are TRBV4-1 and TRBJ2-2; 9 nucleotides agree with TRBD2. In germline, CDR1 is MGHRA, CDR2 YSYEKL. This CDR3 region has 17 residues. V gave up 1 base and J gave up 4 bases; unmatched junction bases: 7. The CDR3 region is CASSQGRREGLTGELFF. Written as DNA, the CDR3 is TGCGCCAGCAGCCAAGGGCGGCGGGAGGGCCTCACCGGGGAGCTGTTTTTT.

This clonotype was observed many times. The V call is TRBV12-3 or TRBV12-4, the J call TRBJ2-7; possibly TRBD1 or TRBD2 for D (5 bases each). The CDR3 spans 18 residues. V was shortened by 4 bases and J by 7 bases, with 29 bases between the two germline ends. The CDR3 DNA reads as TGTGCCAGCAGTTACCCACCGACCGGGACCGACATGTTCTGGGAGCAGTACTTC. Protein: CASSYPPTGTDMFWEQYF.

This clonotype has ten or more counts. The chain carries TRBV27 and TRBJ2-5, with D possibly matching TRBD2 (6 bases). Per the germline V gene, CDR1 is MNHEY and CDR2 is SMNVEV (reference sequence). The CDR3 sequence is 11 residues long. The V and J ends lost 7 bases and 5 bases respectively, with 8 bases between them. The CDR3 is CASTRGETQYF. DNA for the CDR3: TGTGCCAGCACTCGGGGGGAGACCCAGTACTTC.

Many counts were recorded for this clonotype. The chain uses TRBV6-4 and TRBJ1-1; D is unclear. This CDR3 spans 14 amino acids. The germline V and J ends were trimmed by 2 bases and 1 base, with 8 bases remaining between them. Germline V lookup: CDR1 MRHNA, CDR2 SNTAGT. As DNA, the CDR3 is TGTGCCAGCAGTGACGGGTTGGAGAACACTGAAGCTTTCTTT. It yields the protein CASSDGLENTEAFF.

This clonotype was counted at least ten times. This sequence joins TRBV20-1 and TRBJ1-1; possibly TRBD1 for D (6 bases). CDR1 and CDR2 (germline): DFQATT, SNEGSKA (reference sequence). This CDR3 comprises 14 residues. The V end lost 2 bases, the J end lost 5 bases, and 15 bases lay between the germline ends. In DNA form, the CDR3 reads TGCAGTGCTAGACTAGAGGACAGAGTGACTGAAGCTTTCTTT. Its translation: CSARLEDRVTEAFF.

This clonotype was counted at least ten times. The rearrangement uses TRBV5-1 and TRBJ1-1, with TRBD1 as a possible D gene (5 bases). Per the germline V gene, CDR1 is SGHRS and CDR2 is YFSETQ. The germline V and J ends were trimmed by 9 bases and 4 bases, with 19 bases remaining between them. CDR3 length equals 14 residues. CDR3 sequence (DNA): TGCGCCACCCGCCCTGGGGCGAGTTTCACTGAAGCTTTCTTT. Translation: CATRPGASFTEAFF.

At least ten counts were recorded for this clonotype. The chain links TRBV20-1 to TRBJ2-5; 11 bases match TRBD2. There are 16 residues in the CDR3. Germline V lookup: CDR1 DFQATT, CDR2 SNEGSKA (reference sequence). With 6 bases clipped from V and 1 base from J, the junction kept 10 bases outside the gene matches. The CDR3 DNA sequence: TGCAGTGCCTTCGCTAGCGGGGGGCCTATCCAAGAGACCCAGTACTTC. Its protein is CSAFASGGPIQETQYF.

This clonotype was counted ten times or more. This chain joins TRBV6-1 and TRBJ1-6, with D possibly matching TRBD1 (6 bases). The CDR3 runs 16 residues. The V and J ends lost 3 bases and 5 bases respectively, with 14 bases between them. CDR1 is MNHNS, CDR2 SASEGT, per germline. Written as DNA, the CDR3 is TGTGCCAGCAGTGATCGGGGGGGCGCGCATAATTCACCCCTCCACTTT. Protein product: CASSDRGGAHNSPLHF.

There are many counts of this clonotype. CDR3 sequence reads: CASSFQGRLTEAFF. CDR3 DNA: TGTGCCAGCAGTTTTCAGGGGAGGTTAACTGAAGCTTTCTTT. This sequence joins TRBV27 and TRBJ1-1; a weak D match, TRBD1 (6 bases). CDR1 and CDR2 from the germline V gene are MNHEY and SMNVEV (reference sequence). The CDR3 has 14 residues. Trimming removed 3 bases at V and 5 bases at J, with 13 bases between.

The table lists this clonotype with many counts. V gene TRBV7-9 combines with J gene TRBJ2-7; 11 nucleotides match TRBD1. V dropped 6 bases and J dropped 7; count of bases not matched to a gene: 11. The CDR3 has 15 amino acids. CDR1 is SEHNR and CDR2 is FQNEAQ in the germline V gene (reference sequence). For the CDR3, the DNA is TGTGCCAGCAGTTCTTATCCCGGGACAGGGGGGGAGCAGTACTTC. It is translated as CASSSYPGTGGEQYF.

Many counts were recorded for this clonotype. The chain couples TRBV7-7 to TRBJ2-5; a weak D match, TRBD1 (6 bases). V shed 2 bases and J shed 3 bases, with 13 bases lying between them. CDR3 size: 15 residues. Germline CDR1 is SSHAT and CDR2 is FNYEAQ (reference sequence). This CDR3 reads CASSLYQGREETQYF. In DNA, the CDR3 is TGTGCCAGCAGCTTATATCAGGGGAGAGAAGAGACCCAGTACTTC.